This is a list of T cell receptor beta chains from one sample in a study of T cell repertoires in ileal Crohn's disease. Profiling relied on immunoSEQ multiplex PCR, and the TCRdb table lists in-frame clones only, not all of them. The data show around 15,000 clones, roughly 85% seen once. The sample was ileal tissue. The receptors stem from an adult with Crohn's disease. Both conserved end residues are part of each CDR3. The D gene is left open where the match is weak. Part of the rows lack a size; the others show once, few, many or a class for expanded clones.

D gene	J gene	clone size	V gene	CDR3 DNA	CDR3 protein
NA	TRBJ1-2	NA	TRBV4-1	TGCGCCAGCAGCCAAGAGGGGCTAGAGCGTGGCTACACCTTC	CASSQEGLERGYTF
TRBD2	TRBJ2-1	NA	TRBV30	TGTGCCTGGAGTCGTGGGGGGGGCTACAATGAGCAGTTCTTC	CAWSRGGGYNEQFF
TRBD1	TRBJ1-4	once	TRBV18	TGTGCCAGCTCACAGGGGGCCGGGACTAATGAAAAACTGTTTTTT	CASSQGAGTNEKLFF
TRBD1	TRBJ1-2	NA	TRBV5-4	TGTGCCAGCAGCTACGCCGGGACAGGGGCGCTCTTCTATGGCTACACCTTC	CASSYAGTGALFYGYTF
NA	TRBJ2-2	NA	TRBV5-1	TGCGCCAGCAGCATCGGGACTACAGGGTCCGGGGAGCTGTTTTTT	CASSIGTTGSGELFF
TRBD2	TRBJ2-1	NA	TRBV19	TGTGCCAGTAGTATAGGCTGGGGACTAGCGGACTACAATGAGCAGTTCTTC	CASSIGWGLADYNEQFF
TRBD1	TRBJ2-7	NA	TRBV30	TGTGCCTGGGACAGGGTCCCCTACGAGCAGTACTTC	CAWDRVPYEQYF
TRBD2	TRBJ2-7	NA	TRBV9	TGTGCCAGCAGCCCGACGGGACTAGCGGGAGGGGGCGAGCAGTACTTC	CASSPTGLAGGGEQYF
NA	TRBJ2-7	NA	TRBV4-1	TGCGCCAGCAGCATACAGGGCGATCCCGGGTTCTACGAGCAGTACTTC	CASSIQGDPGFYEQYF
NA	TRBJ1-6	few	TRBV30	TGTGCCTGGACCAGGACAGCAAGCTCCTATAATTCACCCCTCCACTTT	CAWTRTASSYNSPLHF
TRBD1	TRBJ2-3	NA	TRBV4-3	TGCGCCAGCAGCCAGGATTGGACAGGGTCAACAGATACGCAGTATTTT	CASSQDWTGSTDTQYF
TRBD2	TRBJ2-7	NA	TRBV27	TGTGCCAGCAGTCGATTCCCCGGGACTAGCGGGGGGACCAGCGCGTACGAGCAGTACTTC	CASSRFPGTSGGTSAYEQYF
TRBD1	TRBJ2-3	NA	TRBV5-1	TGCGCCAGCAGCTTGGTAGGACAGGGTAGCACAGATACGCAGTATTTT	CASSLVGQGSTDTQYF
NA	TRBJ2-6	once	TRBV19	TGTGCCAGTAGTCCGACAGTTGGAACTGGGGCCAACGTCCTGACTTTC	CASSPTVGTGANVLTF
TRBD1	TRBJ2-7	NA	TRBV19	TGTGCCAGCAATTCCGGGACAGGGTCCTACGAGCAGTACTTC	CASNSGTGSYEQYF
TRBD1	TRBJ1-1	NA	TRBV7-9	TGTGCCAGCAGCTTACCACAGGGGGGCGCTTTCTTT	CASSLPQGGAFF
NA	TRBJ2-3	NA	TRBV29-1	TGCAGCGTTGATGGCTCGCTGGATACGCAGTATTTT	CSVDGSLDTQYF
TRBD1	TRBJ1-2	NA	TRBV2	TGTGCCAGCAGAGAAAACCTACAGGGGAACTATGGCTACACCTTC	CASRENLQGNYGYTF
NA	TRBJ2-7	NA	TRBV9	TGTGCCAGCAGCCCGTTCTTCGGGAGCGACGAGCAGTACTTC	CASSPFFGSDEQYF
TRBD1	TRBJ2-7	NA	TRBV6-5	TGTGCCAGCAGTCCGGACAGGGGCAGGGACGAGCAGTACTTC	CASSPDRGRDEQYF
TRBD1	TRBJ1-3	NA	TRBV5-5	TGTGCCAGCAGCCCTAACAGGGGATGGGGCTCTGGAAACACCATATATTTT	CASSPNRGWGSGNTIYF
TRBD1	TRBJ1-1	NA	TRBV29-1	TGCAGCGCCCTCACAGGGGGCTGGTCTGAAGCTTTCTTT	CSALTGGWSEAFF
TRBD1	TRBJ2-2	once	TRBV19	TGTGCCAGTAGTGCGAGACAGGGCAGCTGGGAGCTGTTTTTT	CASSARQGSWELFF
NA	TRBJ1-5	NA	TRBV29-1	TGCAGCGTCGGCTCCGGGGGTCAGCCCCAGCATTTT	CSVGSGGQPQHF
NA	TRBJ1-1	NA	TRBV5-4	TGTGCCAGCAGCTTGTTGCAGGGTACTGAAGCTTTCTTT	CASSLLQGTEAFF
TRBD2	TRBJ2-7	NA	TRBV18	TGTGCCAGCTCACCACAGCGGGAGTACGAGCAGTACTTC	CASSPQREYEQYF
TRBD1	TRBJ2-4	once	TRBV6-1	TGTGCCAGCAGTGAAAGGGGGCTAGCCAAAAACATTCAGTACTTC	CASSERGLAKNIQYF
NA	TRBJ1-2	NA	TRBV9	TGTGCCAGCAGCGTAAGTCAGGGGTCCCCTGGCTACACCTTC	CASSVSQGSPGYTF
NA	TRBJ2-3	NA	TRBV12-5	TGTGCTAGTGGTCTTCAGGCCAGCACAGATACGCAGTATTTT	CASGLQASTDTQYF
NA	TRBJ1-5	NA	TRBV28	TGTGCCAGCAATCTTGGACAGACTCAACGACTGCCCCAGCATTTT	CASNLGQTQRLPQHF
TRBD2	TRBJ2-6	NA	TRBV19	TGTGCCAGTATGACTAGCGGGAAGACTGGGGCCAACGTCCTGACTTTC	CASMTSGKTGANVLTF
TRBD2	TRBJ2-3	once	TRBV5-1	TGCGCCAGCAGTGTAGCGGGGGGCACAGATACGCAGTATTTT	CASSVAGGTDTQYF
TRBD2	TRBJ2-7	NA	TRBV27	TGTGCCAGCAGTCCAGGGACTAGCGGGGCTTTTTACGAGCAGTACTTC	CASSPGTSGAFYEQYF
TRBD1	TRBJ1-2	NA	TRBV7-9	TGTGCCAGCAGCCGACAGGGTAGGGATGGCTACACCTTC	CASSRQGRDGYTF
TRBD1	TRBJ1-2	few	TRBV28	TGTGCCAGCAGTGGGGGGACAGCAGTTTATGGCTACACCTTC	CASSGGTAVYGYTF
NA	TRBJ1-1	NA	TRBV25-1	TGTGCCAGCTCAGGAAAGGACACTGAAGCTTTCTTT	CASSGKDTEAFF